Listed below are T cell receptor beta chains from one sample, sequenced in a study of blood T cell repertoires in COVID-19. The repertoire was sequenced with immunoSEQ multiplex PCR; TCRdb's copy has only in-frame clones and lacks some. The top ten hold about 1.8% of the sample, which has approximately 97,000 clones, just over 90% seen once. The sequenced sample was peripheral blood. The receptors stem from a man aged 55 to 70 with acute or convalescent COVID-19. Each CDR3 is given with its conserved first and last residue. The D gene is left open where the match is weak. For some rows the clone size is stated as once, few or many, or as a class when expanded; others skip it.

d_call j_call v_call clone_size cdr3_nt cdr3_aa
. TRBJ2-7 TRBV19 . TGTGCCAGTAGTATAGCTACAGGTTTCAACTCCTACGAGCAGTACTTC CASSIATGFNSYEQYF
TRBD1 TRBJ1-1 TRBV19 . TGTGCCAGTAGATACAGGGGGACCACTGAAGCTTTCTTT CASRYRGTTEAFF
. TRBJ1-5 TRBV12-5 . TGTGCTAGTGCAGGGGTCAATCAGCCCCAGCATTTT CASAGVNQPQHF
. TRBJ1-5 TRBV6-2/TRBV6-3 . TGTGCCAGCAGTCATCGCACAGGGAATAGCAATCAGCCCCAGCATTTT CASSHRTGNSNQPQHF
TRBD1 TRBJ1-2 TRBV14 once TGTGCCAGCAGCCAACTCGCAGGGGGCTTGGGCTATGGCTACACCTTC CASSQLAGGLGYGYTF
TRBD1 TRBJ1-5 TRBV6-5 once TGTGCCAGCAGCTCGACAGGGTCCAATCAGCCCCAGCATTTT CASSSTGSNQPQHF
. TRBJ1-3 TRBV7-2 . TGTGCCAGCAGCCCACACTTAGGAGGGTCCTCTGGAAACACCATATATTTT CASSPHLGGSSGNTIYF
. TRBJ2-5 TRBV5-1 . TGCGCCAGCAGCTTGGCCGGGGGTTGGGAGACCCAGTACTTC CASSLAGGWETQYF
. TRBJ1-2 TRBV2 few TGTGCCAGCAGCAAAGAGTATTATGGCTACACCTTC CASSKEYYGYTF
. TRBJ1-1 TRBV5-4 . TGTGCCAGCAGCTTGGGAGGCAGTATGAACACTGAAGCTTTCTTT CASSLGGSMNTEAFF
TRBD1 TRBJ2-3 TRBV11-2 . TGTGCCAGCAGTTTAAGAGGGGGCTGGGCAGATACGCAGTATTTT CASSLRGGWADTQYF
TRBD1 TRBJ2-6 TRBV19 . TGTGCCAGTAGTATTGGTGGGGACAGGCGGGTCTCTGGGGCCAACGTCCTGACTTTC CASSIGGDRRVSGANVLTF
. TRBJ1-1 TRBV6-5 . TGTGCCAGCAGGGCCGGGACAACGAACACTGAAGCTTTCTTT CASRAGTTNTEAFF
. TRBJ1-6 TRBV5-1 . TGCGCCAGCAGCTCCCAGGGGACCCCGCCCCTCCACTTT CASSSQGTPPLHF
. TRBJ2-2 TRBV2 . TGTGCCAGCAGTGCGACGGGGAACACCGGGGAGCTGTTTTTT CASSATGNTGELFF
. TRBJ2-2 TRBV7-8 . TGTGCCAGCAGCTTTAGGGGGACCGGGACCCCTCTCACCGGGGAGCTGTTTTTT CASSFRGTGTPLTGELFF
. TRBJ1-1 TRBV27 . TGTGCCAGCAGTTACCCGGAGGCGGTCACTGAAGCTTTCTTT CASSYPEAVTEAFF
. TRBJ2-6 TRBV30 . TGTGCCCTGTCTGGGGCCAACGTCCTGACTTTC CALSGANVLTF
. TRBJ1-5 TRBV5-3 . TGTGCCAGAAGCTGGGGGCGGCACCTAAGCAATCAGCCCCAGCATTTT CARSWGRHLSNQPQHF
. TRBJ1-4 TRBV11-2 . TGTGCCAGCAGCTTATCTTTCGGTGGTGAAAAACTGTTTTTT CASSLSFGGEKLFF